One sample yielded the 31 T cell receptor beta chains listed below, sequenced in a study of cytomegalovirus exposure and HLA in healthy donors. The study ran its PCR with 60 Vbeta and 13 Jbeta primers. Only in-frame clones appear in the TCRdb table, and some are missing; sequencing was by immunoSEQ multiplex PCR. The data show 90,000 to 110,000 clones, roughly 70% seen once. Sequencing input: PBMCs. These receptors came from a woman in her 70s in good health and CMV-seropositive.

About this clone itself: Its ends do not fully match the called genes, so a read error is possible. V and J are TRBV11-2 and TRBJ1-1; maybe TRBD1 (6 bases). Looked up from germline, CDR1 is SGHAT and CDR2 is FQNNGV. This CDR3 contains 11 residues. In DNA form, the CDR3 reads TGTGCCAGCAGCTCTGGCCCGGGACACATGTTT. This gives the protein CASSSGPGHMF.

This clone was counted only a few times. The CDR3 reads CASRARGQAPQEETQYF. The CDR3, as DNA: TGTGCCAGCAGGGCCCGGGGACAGGCCCCTCAAGAGGAGACCCAGTACTTC. This chain connects TRBV6-4 to TRBJ2-5, with TRBD1 matching over 8 bases. The J segment lost 5 bases and the V segment lost 6 bases, leaving 17 bases of the junction unmatched. The V gene's germline CDR1 is MRHNA and CDR2 SNTAGT. CDR3 size: 17 residues.

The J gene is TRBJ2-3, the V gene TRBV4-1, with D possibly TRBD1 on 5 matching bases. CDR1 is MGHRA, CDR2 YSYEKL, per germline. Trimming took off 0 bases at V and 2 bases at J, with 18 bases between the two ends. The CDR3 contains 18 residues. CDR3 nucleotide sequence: TGCGCCAGCAGCCAAGAATTGTTTAGCAGGGTTCACACAGATACGCAGTATTTT. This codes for CASSQELFSRVHTDTQYF.

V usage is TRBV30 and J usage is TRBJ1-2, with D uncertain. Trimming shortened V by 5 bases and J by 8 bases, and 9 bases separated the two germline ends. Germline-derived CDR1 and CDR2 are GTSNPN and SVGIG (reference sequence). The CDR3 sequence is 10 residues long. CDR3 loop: CAWGGGGYTF. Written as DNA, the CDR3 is TGTGCCTGGGGAGGAGGGGGCTACACCTTC.

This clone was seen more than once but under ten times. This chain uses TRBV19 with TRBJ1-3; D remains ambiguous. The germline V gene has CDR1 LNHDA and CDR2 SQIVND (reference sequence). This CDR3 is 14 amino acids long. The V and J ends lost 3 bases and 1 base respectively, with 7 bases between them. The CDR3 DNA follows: TGTGCCAGTAGTATCGAGCCTTCTGGAAACACCATATATTTT. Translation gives CASSIEPSGNTIYF. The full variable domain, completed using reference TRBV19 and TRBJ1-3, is DGGITQSPKYLFRKEGQNVTLSCEQNLNHDAMYWYRQDPGQGLRLIYYSQIVNDFQKGDIAEGYSVSREKKESFPLTVTSAQKNPTAFYLCASSIEPSGNTIYFGEGSWLTVV.

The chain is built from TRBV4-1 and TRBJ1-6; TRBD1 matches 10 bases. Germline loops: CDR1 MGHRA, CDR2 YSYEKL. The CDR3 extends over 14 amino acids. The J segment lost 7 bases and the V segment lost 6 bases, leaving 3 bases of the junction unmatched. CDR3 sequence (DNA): TGCGCCAGCAGACGACAGGGGGCGAATTCACCCCTCCACTTT. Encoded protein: CASRRQGANSPLHF.

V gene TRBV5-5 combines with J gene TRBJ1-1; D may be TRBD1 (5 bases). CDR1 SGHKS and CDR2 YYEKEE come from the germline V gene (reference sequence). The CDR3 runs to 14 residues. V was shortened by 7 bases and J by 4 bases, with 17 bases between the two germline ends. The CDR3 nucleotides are TGTGCCAGCCATCGGGGCCCAGCGGGCACTGAAGCTTTCTTT. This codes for CASHRGPAGTEAFF. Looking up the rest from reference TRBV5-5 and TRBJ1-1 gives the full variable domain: DAGVTQSPTHLIKTRGQQVTLRCSPISGHKSVSWYQQVLGQGPQFIFQYYEKEERGRGNFPDRFSARQFPNYSSELNVNALLLGDSALYLCASHRGPAGTEAFFGQGTRLTVV.

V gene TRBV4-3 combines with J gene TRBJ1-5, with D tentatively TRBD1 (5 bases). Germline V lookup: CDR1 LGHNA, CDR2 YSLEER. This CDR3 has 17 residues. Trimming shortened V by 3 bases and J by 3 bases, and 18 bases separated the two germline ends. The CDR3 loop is CASSQNYGPGLNQPQHF. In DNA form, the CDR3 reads TGCGCCAGCAGCCAGAATTATGGGCCAGGGCTCAATCAGCCCCAGCATTTT.

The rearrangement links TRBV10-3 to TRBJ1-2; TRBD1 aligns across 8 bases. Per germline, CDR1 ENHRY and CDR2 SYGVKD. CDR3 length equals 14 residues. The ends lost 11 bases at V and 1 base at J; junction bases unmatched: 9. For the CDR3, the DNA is TGTGCCGTCGGACAGGGAGACCATAACTATGGCTACACCTTC. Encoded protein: CAVGQGDHNYGYTF.

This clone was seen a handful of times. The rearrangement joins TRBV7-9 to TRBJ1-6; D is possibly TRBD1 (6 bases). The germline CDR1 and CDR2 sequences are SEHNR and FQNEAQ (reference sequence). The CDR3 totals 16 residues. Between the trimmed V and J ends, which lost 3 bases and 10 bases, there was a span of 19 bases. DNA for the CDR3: TGTGCCAGCAGCTTTTTCCGGGACACCTGGGGATCACCCCTCCACTTT. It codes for CASSFFRDTWGSPLHF.

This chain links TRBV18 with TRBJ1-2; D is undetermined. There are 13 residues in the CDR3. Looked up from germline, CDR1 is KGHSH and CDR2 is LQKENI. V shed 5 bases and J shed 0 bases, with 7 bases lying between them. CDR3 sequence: CASSASANYGYTF. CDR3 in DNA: TGTGCCAGCTCAGCCTCAGCTAACTATGGCTACACCTTC. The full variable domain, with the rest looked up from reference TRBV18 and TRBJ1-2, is NAGVMQNPRHLVRRRGQEARLRCSPMKGHSHVYWYRQLPEEGLKFMVYLQKENIIDESGMPKERFSAEFPKEGPSILRIQQVVRGDSAAYFCASSASANYGYTFGSGTRLTVV.

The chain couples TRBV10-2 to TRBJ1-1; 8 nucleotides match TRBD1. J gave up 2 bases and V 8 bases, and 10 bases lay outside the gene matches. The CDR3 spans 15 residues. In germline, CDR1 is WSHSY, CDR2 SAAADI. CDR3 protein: CASSPAGGGNTEAFF. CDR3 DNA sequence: TGCGCCAGCTCGCCAGCAGGGGGCGGTAACACTGAAGCTTTCTTT.

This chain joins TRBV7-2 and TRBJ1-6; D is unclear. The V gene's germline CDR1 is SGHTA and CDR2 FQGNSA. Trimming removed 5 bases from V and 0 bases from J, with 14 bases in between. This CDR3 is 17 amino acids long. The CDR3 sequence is CASSPSSGTSYNSPLHF. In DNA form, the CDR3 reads TGTGCCAGCAGCCCTAGTAGTGGCACCTCCTATAATTCACCCCTCCACTTT.

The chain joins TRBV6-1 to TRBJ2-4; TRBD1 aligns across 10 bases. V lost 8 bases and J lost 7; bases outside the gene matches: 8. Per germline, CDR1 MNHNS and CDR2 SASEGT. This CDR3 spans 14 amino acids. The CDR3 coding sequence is TGTGCCAGCGACCTGACAGGGGGCTACAACATTCAGTACTTC. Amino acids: CASDLTGGYNIQYF.

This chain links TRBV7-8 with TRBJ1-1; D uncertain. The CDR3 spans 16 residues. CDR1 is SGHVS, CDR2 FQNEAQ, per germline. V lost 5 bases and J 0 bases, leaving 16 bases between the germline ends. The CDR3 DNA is TGTGCCAGCAGCCCCCGCGGGGTTTCCATGAACACTGAAGCTTTCTTT. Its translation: CASSPRGVSMNTEAFF.

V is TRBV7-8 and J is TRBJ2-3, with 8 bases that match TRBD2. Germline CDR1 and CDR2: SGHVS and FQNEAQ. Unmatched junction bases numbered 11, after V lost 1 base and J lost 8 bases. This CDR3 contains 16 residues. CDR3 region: CASSLEAGVTRGTQYF. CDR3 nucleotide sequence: TGTGCCAGCAGCTTAGAAGCGGGGGTCACCCGGGGTACGCAGTATTTT.

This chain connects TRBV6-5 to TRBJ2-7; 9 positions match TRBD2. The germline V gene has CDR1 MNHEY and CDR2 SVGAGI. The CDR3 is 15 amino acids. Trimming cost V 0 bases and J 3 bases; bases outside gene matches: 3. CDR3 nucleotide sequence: TGTGCCAGCAGTTACTCTGAGCGGGGGGTCTACGAGCAGTACTTC. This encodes CASSYSERGVYEQYF.

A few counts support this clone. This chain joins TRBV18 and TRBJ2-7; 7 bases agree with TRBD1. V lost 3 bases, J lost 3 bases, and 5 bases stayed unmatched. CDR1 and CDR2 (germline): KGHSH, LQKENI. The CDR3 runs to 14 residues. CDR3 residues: CASSPDRDHYEQYF. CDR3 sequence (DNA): TGTGCCAGCTCACCCGACAGGGACCACTACGAGCAGTACTTC.

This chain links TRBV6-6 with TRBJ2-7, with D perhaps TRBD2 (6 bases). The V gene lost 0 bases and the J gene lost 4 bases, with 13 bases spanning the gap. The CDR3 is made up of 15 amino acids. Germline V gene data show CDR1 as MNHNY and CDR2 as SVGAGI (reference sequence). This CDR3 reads CASSYSSPAGYEQYF. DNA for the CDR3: TGTGCCAGCAGTTACTCAAGCCCGGCGGGGTACGAGCAGTACTTC.

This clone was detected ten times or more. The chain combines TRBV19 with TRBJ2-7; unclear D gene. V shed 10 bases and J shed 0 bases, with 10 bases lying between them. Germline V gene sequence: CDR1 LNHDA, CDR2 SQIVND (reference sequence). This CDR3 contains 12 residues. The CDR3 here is CATSGLSYEQYF. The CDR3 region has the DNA TGTGCCACCTCGGGTCTCTCCTACGAGCAGTACTTC.

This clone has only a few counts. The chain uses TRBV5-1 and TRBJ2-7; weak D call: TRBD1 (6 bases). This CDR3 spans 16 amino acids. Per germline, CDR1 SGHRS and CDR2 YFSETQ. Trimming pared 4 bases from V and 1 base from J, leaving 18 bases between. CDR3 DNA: TGCGCCAGCAGCCCGGAGCCAGGCAGGGGTTCCTACGAGCAGTACTTC. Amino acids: CASSPEPGRGSYEQYF.

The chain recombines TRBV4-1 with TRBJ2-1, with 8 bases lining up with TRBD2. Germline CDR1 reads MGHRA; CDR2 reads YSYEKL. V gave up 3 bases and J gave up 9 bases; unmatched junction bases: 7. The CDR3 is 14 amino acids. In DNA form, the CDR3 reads TGCGCCAGCAGCCATAGCAGAACTAGCGGTGAGCAGTTCTTC. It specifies CASSHSRTSGEQFF.

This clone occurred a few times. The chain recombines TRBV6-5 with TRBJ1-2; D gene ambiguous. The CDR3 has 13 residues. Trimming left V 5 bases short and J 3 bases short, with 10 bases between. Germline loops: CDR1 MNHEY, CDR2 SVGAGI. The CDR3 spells CASSVSGYYGYTF. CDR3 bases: TGTGCCAGCAGTGTTAGCGGCTACTATGGCTACACCTTC.

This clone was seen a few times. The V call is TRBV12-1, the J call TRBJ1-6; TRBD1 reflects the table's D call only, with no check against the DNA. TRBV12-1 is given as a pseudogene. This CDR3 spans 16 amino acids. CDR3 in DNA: TGTGCCAGCAGCGCGCTACAGGGGCCGGACTCTTCACCCCTCCACTTT. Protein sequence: CASSALQGPDSSPLHF.

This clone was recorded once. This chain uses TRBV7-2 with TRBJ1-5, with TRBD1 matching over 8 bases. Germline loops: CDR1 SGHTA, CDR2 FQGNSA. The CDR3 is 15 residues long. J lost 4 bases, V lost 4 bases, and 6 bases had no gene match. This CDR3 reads CASSSDRGQNQPQHF. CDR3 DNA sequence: TGTGCCAGCAGCTCCGACAGGGGCCAAAATCAGCCCCAGCATTTT. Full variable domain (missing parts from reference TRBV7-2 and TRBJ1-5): GAGVSQSPSNKVTEKGKDVELRCDPISGHTALYWYRQSLGQGLEFLIYFQGNSAPDKSGLPSDRFSAERTGGSVSTLTIQRTQQEDSAVYLCASSSDRGQNQPQHFGDGTRLSIL.

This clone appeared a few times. The CDR3 region has the DNA TGCGCCAGCAGCTTGGTAGGGAGCTATGGCTACACCTTC. It translates to CASSLVGSYGYTF. The chain employs TRBV5-1 and TRBJ1-2, with D hard to call. V lost 0 bases, J lost 4 bases, and 7 bases lay in between. Germline CDR1 and CDR2: SGHRS and YFSETQ. This CDR3 has 13 residues.

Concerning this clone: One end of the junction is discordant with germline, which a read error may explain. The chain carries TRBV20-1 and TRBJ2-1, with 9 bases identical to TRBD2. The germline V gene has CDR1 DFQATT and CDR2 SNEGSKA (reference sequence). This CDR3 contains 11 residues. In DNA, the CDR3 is TGCAGTGCTAGTCCGGGACTAGCCCCAATCTTC. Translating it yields CSASPGLAPIF.

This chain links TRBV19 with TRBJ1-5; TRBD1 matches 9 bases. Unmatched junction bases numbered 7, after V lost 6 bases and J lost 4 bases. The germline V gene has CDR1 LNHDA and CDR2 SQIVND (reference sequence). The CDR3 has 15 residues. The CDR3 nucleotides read TGTGCCAGTAGAAACAGTGGACAGGGGAATCAGCCCCAGCATTTT. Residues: CASRNSGQGNQPQHF. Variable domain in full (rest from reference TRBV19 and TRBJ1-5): DGGITQSPKYLFRKEGQNVTLSCEQNLNHDAMYWYRQDPGQGLRLIYYSQIVNDFQKGDIAEGYSVSREKKESFPLTVTSAQKNPTAFYLCASRNSGQGNQPQHFGDGTRLSIL.

The CDR3 nucleotides read TGTGCCAGTAGTATGGGACAGGGCCGCTCCTACGAGCAGTACTTC. Translation gives CASSMGQGRSYEQYF. The chain joins TRBV19 to TRBJ2-7; TRBD1 agrees at 9 bases. The V gene end was trimmed by 3 bases and the J gene end by 0 bases; junction bases not matched to a gene: 3. The CDR3 runs 15 residues. The germline CDR1 and CDR2 sequences are LNHDA and SQIVND (reference sequence).

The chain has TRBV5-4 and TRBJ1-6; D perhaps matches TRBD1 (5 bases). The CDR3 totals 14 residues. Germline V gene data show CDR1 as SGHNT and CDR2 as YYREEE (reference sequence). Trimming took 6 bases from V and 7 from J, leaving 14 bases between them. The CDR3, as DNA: TGTGCCAGCAAACTGCAGGGAACGAATTCACCCCTCCACTTT. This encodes CASKLQGTNSPLHF.

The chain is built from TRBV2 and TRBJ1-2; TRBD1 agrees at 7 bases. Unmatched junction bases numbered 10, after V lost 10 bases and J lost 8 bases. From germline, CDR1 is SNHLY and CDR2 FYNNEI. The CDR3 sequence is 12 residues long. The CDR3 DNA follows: TGTGCCATATTCGGACAGGACAGCGGCTACACCTTC. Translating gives CAIFGQDSGYTF. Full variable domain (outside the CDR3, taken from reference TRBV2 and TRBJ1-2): EPEVTQTPSHQVTQMGQEVILRCVPISNHLYFYWYRQILGQKVEFLVSFYNNEISEKSEIFDDQFSVERPDGSNFTLKIRSTKLEDSAMYFCAIFGQDSGYTFGSGTRLTVV.